The rows below give T cell receptor beta chains drawn from one sample of a study of blood T cell repertoires in COVID-19. Libraries were prepared by immunoSEQ multiplex PCR; TCRdb keeps only in-frame clonotypes and omits some of them. The data show 300,000 or so clones, around 87% seen once. What was sequenced was peripheral blood. The receptors here all came from a man in his fifties with active or convalescent COVID-19. CDR3s include the opening cysteine and the closing phenylalanine or tryptophan. Each record gives: V gene, J gene, clone size, D gene, CDR3 protein, CDR3 DNA. D genes are given only for firm matches. Not all rows give a size; the values are once, few, many and, for expanded clones, a class.

V gene: TRBV23-1
J gene: TRBJ2-7
clone size: NA
D gene: TRBD1
CDR3 protein: CASSQRTGSFLGEQYF
CDR3 DNA: TGCGCCAGCAGTCAACGGACAGGGTCCTTCCTTGGGGAGCAGTACTTC

V gene: TRBV15
J gene: TRBJ2-2
clone size: NA
D gene: TRBD2
CDR3 protein: CATSDAQASGSSTRFTGELFF
CDR3 DNA: TGTGCCACCAGCGATGCCCAGGCTAGCGGGAGCTCCACTAGATTCACCGGGGAGCTGTTTTTT

V gene: TRBV10-3
J gene: TRBJ1-1
clone size: NA
D gene: NA
CDR3 protein: CAITREPNTEAFF
CDR3 DNA: TGTGCCATTACTCGGGAGCCCAACACTGAAGCTTTCTTT

V gene: TRBV24-1
J gene: TRBJ2-4
clone size: NA
D gene: NA
CDR3 protein: CATSDSERQNIQYF
CDR3 DNA: TGTGCCACCAGTGATTCAGAGAGGCAAAACATTCAGTACTTC

V gene: TRBV19
J gene: TRBJ1-5
clone size: once
D gene: NA
CDR3 protein: CASSSQDYSNQPQHF
CDR3 DNA: TGTGCCAGTAGTAGCCAGGATTATAGCAATCAGCCCCAGCATTTT

V gene: TRBV5-1
J gene: TRBJ2-1
clone size: NA
D gene: NA
CDR3 protein: CASSPEGVSYNEQFF
CDR3 DNA: TGCGCCAGCAGCCCCGAGGGGGTTTCCTACAATGAGCAGTTCTTC

V gene: TRBV9
J gene: TRBJ2-1
clone size: few
D gene: TRBD2
CDR3 protein: CASSVEDGGALYNEQFF
CDR3 DNA: TGTGCCAGCAGCGTAGAGGACGGGGGGGCCCTCTACAATGAGCAGTTCTTC

V gene: TRBV7-9
J gene: TRBJ2-7
clone size: NA
D gene: TRBD1
CDR3 protein: CASSPGQGYEQYF
CDR3 DNA: TGTGCCAGCAGCCCCGGACAGGGCTACGAGCAGTACTTC

V gene: TRBV19
J gene: TRBJ1-3
clone size: NA
D gene: NA
CDR3 protein: CASDRGLGNTIYF
CDR3 DNA: TGTGCCAGTGACCGCGGCCTTGGAAACACCATATATTTT

V gene: TRBV7-2
J gene: TRBJ2-4
clone size: NA
D gene: NA
CDR3 protein: CASSLVAGGLTIQYF
CDR3 DNA: TGTGCCAGCAGCTTAGTAGCAGGGGGGCTAACCATTCAGTACTTC

V gene: TRBV2
J gene: TRBJ1-4
clone size: NA
D gene: TRBD1
CDR3 protein: CASRDFRDRGSKLFF
CDR3 DNA: TGTGCCAGCAGGGATTTCCGGGACAGGGGTTCAAAACTGTTTTTT

V gene: TRBV6-2/TRBV6-3
J gene: TRBJ1-2
clone size: NA
D gene: NA
CDR3 protein: CASSYRTATNYGYTF
CDR3 DNA: TGTGCCAGCAGTTACCGGACAGCAACTAACTATGGCTACACCTTC

V gene: TRBV30
J gene: TRBJ1-1
clone size: few
D gene: TRBD1
CDR3 protein: CACIGTGVAEAFF
CDR3 DNA: TGTGCCTGCATCGGGACAGGGGTTGCTGAAGCTTTCTTT

V gene: TRBV5-4
J gene: TRBJ1-5
clone size: NA
D gene: TRBD1
CDR3 protein: CASSFPLCRDRINQPQHF
CDR3 DNA: TGTGCCAGCAGCTTCCCCCTCTGCCGGGACAGGATCAATCAGCCCCAGCATTTT

V gene: TRBV27
J gene: TRBJ2-3
clone size: NA
D gene: NA
CDR3 protein: CASSARNGDTQYF
CDR3 DNA: TGTGCCAGCAGTGCCCGCAACGGAGATACGCAGTATTTT

V gene: TRBV9
J gene: TRBJ2-5
clone size: few
D gene: NA
CDR3 protein: CASSVLGQTTETQYF
CDR3 DNA: TGTGCCAGCAGCGTATTAGGACAGACGACTGAGACCCAGTACTTC

V gene: TRBV7-3
J gene: TRBJ1-1
clone size: NA
D gene: TRBD1
CDR3 protein: CASSLDRAHTEAFF
CDR3 DNA: TGTGCCAGCAGCTTAGACAGGGCACACACTGAAGCTTTCTTT

V gene: TRBV11-2
J gene: TRBJ2-1
clone size: NA
D gene: TRBD2
CDR3 protein: CASASGTYNEQFF
CDR3 DNA: TGTGCCAGCGCTAGCGGGACGTACAATGAGCAGTTCTTC

V gene: TRBV5-8
J gene: TRBJ1-5
clone size: NA
D gene: TRBD1
CDR3 protein: CASSLRDRGFMGNQPQHF
CDR3 DNA: TGTGCCAGCAGCTTGAGGGACAGGGGATTTATGGGCAATCAGCCCCAGCATTTT

V gene: TRBV7-9
J gene: TRBJ1-6
clone size: NA
D gene: NA
CDR3 protein: CASSSQGPLHF
CDR3 DNA: TGTGCCAGCAGCTCACAGGGTCCCCTCCACTTT

V gene: TRBV5-6
J gene: TRBJ2-1
clone size: NA
D gene: NA
CDR3 protein: CASSLAYRSGEQFF
CDR3 DNA: TGTGCCAGCAGCTTGGCCTATAGGAGTGGTGAGCAGTTCTTC

V gene: TRBV12-3/TRBV12-4
J gene: TRBJ1-5
clone size: NA
D gene: NA
CDR3 protein: CASSQARNQPQHF
CDR3 DNA: TGTGCCAGCAGTCAAGCCCGTAATCAGCCCCAGCATTTT

V gene: TRBV4-1
J gene: TRBJ1-6
clone size: NA
D gene: TRBD1
CDR3 protein: CASSQARGGQNNSPLHF
CDR3 DNA: TGCGCCAGCAGCCAAGCTAGAGGGGGCCAAAATAATTCACCCCTCCACTTT

V gene: TRBV19
J gene: TRBJ2-1
clone size: NA
D gene: TRBD2
CDR3 protein: CASSTKGIAGGPWNEQFF
CDR3 DNA: TGTGCCAGTAGTACGAAAGGGATAGCGGGAGGGCCCTGGAATGAGCAGTTCTTC

V gene: TRBV2
J gene: TRBJ1-1
clone size: NA
D gene: NA
CDR3 protein: CASSQTGIEAFF
CDR3 DNA: TGTGCCAGCAGTCAAACAGGGATAGAAGCTTTCTTT

V gene: TRBV30
J gene: TRBJ2-7
clone size: NA
D gene: TRBD1
CDR3 protein: CAWTLGTGNSYEQYF
CDR3 DNA: TGTGCCTGGACCCTCGGGACAGGGAACTCCTACGAGCAGTACTTC

V gene: TRBV5-1
J gene: TRBJ2-3
clone size: NA
D gene: TRBD1
CDR3 protein: CASSLGGFASTDTQYF
CDR3 DNA: TGCGCCAGCAGCTTAGGGGGCTTCGCTAGCACAGATACGCAGTATTTT

V gene: TRBV28
J gene: TRBJ2-7
clone size: few
D gene: NA
CDR3 protein: CASSPAGRRGEQYF
CDR3 DNA: TGTGCCAGCAGTCCTGCGGGCAGGAGGGGCGAGCAGTACTTC

V gene: TRBV18
J gene: TRBJ2-5
clone size: NA
D gene: NA
CDR3 protein: CASSPQFQETQYF
CDR3 DNA: TGTGCCAGCTCACCCCAGTTCCAAGAGACCCAGTACTTC

V gene: TRBV7-9
J gene: TRBJ2-1
clone size: NA
D gene: TRBD2
CDR3 protein: CASSLARLAGGRSNEQFF
CDR3 DNA: TGTGCCAGCAGCTTAGCCCGACTAGCGGGGGGGCGGTCGAATGAGCAGTTCTTC

V gene: TRBV7-9
J gene: TRBJ1-3
clone size: NA
D gene: NA
CDR3 protein: CAASTAGAGNTIYF
CDR3 DNA: TGTGCCGCCTCCACTGCGGGGGCTGGAAACACCATATATTTT

V gene: TRBV28
J gene: TRBJ1-1
clone size: NA
D gene: NA
CDR3 protein: CASSLITIINTEAFF
CDR3 DNA: TGTGCCAGCAGTCTCATTACTATAATCAACACTGAAGCTTTCTTT

V gene: TRBV28
J gene: TRBJ2-5
clone size: NA
D gene: NA
CDR3 protein: CASSSPGSGETETQYF
CDR3 DNA: TGTGCCAGCAGTTCCCCGGGTAGCGGCGAAACCGAGACCCAGTACTTC

V gene: TRBV24-1
J gene: TRBJ1-2
clone size: NA
D gene: TRBD1
CDR3 protein: CATSDRGQFYGYTF
CDR3 DNA: TGTGCCACCAGTGACCGGGGACAGTTCTATGGCTACACCTTC

V gene: TRBV2
J gene: TRBJ2-3
clone size: NA
D gene: NA
CDR3 protein: CASSERSGTDTQYF
CDR3 DNA: TGTGCCAGCAGTGAACGTAGCGGCACAGATACGCAGTATTTT

V gene: TRBV2
J gene: TRBJ1-1
clone size: once
D gene: TRBD1
CDR3 protein: CASRFDRAPEAFF
CDR3 DNA: TGTGCCAGCAGATTTGACAGGGCTCCTGAAGCTTTCTTT

V gene: TRBV19
J gene: TRBJ1-2
clone size: NA
D gene: TRBD1
CDR3 protein: CASSPFSTGFDGYTF
CDR3 DNA: TGTGCCAGTAGCCCCTTTTCGACAGGGTTCGATGGCTACACCTTC

V gene: TRBV29-1
J gene: TRBJ2-5
clone size: NA
D gene: TRBD2
CDR3 protein: CSVGFSGSAETQYF
CDR3 DNA: TGCAGCGTTGGTTTTAGCGGGAGTGCGGAGACCCAGTACTTC

V gene: TRBV5-4
J gene: TRBJ1-2
clone size: NA
D gene: TRBD1
CDR3 protein: CASSPTGSQRNYGYTF
CDR3 DNA: TGTGCCAGCAGCCCGACAGGGAGCCAACGAAACTATGGCTACACCTTC

V gene: TRBV7-2
J gene: TRBJ2-7
clone size: NA
D gene: TRBD1
CDR3 protein: CASSRTGDEQYF
CDR3 DNA: TGTGCCAGCAGCCGAACAGGGGACGAGCAGTACTTC

V gene: TRBV6-5
J gene: TRBJ1-1
clone size: NA
D gene: NA
CDR3 protein: CASSYSGRHTEAFF
CDR3 DNA: TGTGCCAGCAGTTACTCGGGCCGACACACTGAAGCTTTCTTT

V gene: TRBV24-1
J gene: TRBJ2-5
clone size: NA
D gene: TRBD1
CDR3 protein: CATSDLQGFVETQYF
CDR3 DNA: TGTGCCACCAGTGATTTACAGGGGTTCGTGGAGACCCAGTACTTC

V gene: TRBV28
J gene: TRBJ1-5
clone size: NA
D gene: TRBD1
CDR3 protein: CASSQQGAANHF
CDR3 DNA: TGTGCCAGCAGTCAACAGGGGGCAGCGAACCATTTT

V gene: TRBV5-1
J gene: TRBJ1-2
clone size: few
D gene: NA
CDR3 protein: CASSSNGASSNYGYTF
CDR3 DNA: TGCGCCAGCAGCTCGAATGGTGCCAGTTCTAACTATGGCTACACCTTC

V gene: TRBV2
J gene: TRBJ2-2
clone size: once
D gene: NA
CDR3 protein: CASSDDTGELFF
CDR3 DNA: TGTGCCAGCAGTGACGACACCGGGGAGCTGTTTTTT

V gene: TRBV2
J gene: TRBJ1-4
clone size: few
D gene: NA
CDR3 protein: CASSEAGGVNEKLFF
CDR3 DNA: TGTGCCAGCAGTGAAGCCGGGGGGGTTAATGAAAAACTGTTTTTT

V gene: TRBV10-3
J gene: TRBJ1-4
clone size: NA
D gene: TRBD1
CDR3 protein: CAISAWTGGGEKLFF
CDR3 DNA: TGTGCCATCAGTGCGTGGACAGGAGGCGGGGAAAAACTGTTTTTT

V gene: TRBV12-3/TRBV12-4
J gene: TRBJ2-1
clone size: NA
D gene: NA
CDR3 protein: CASSLGQYNEQFF
CDR3 DNA: TGTGCCAGCAGTTTAGGACAGTACAATGAGCAGTTCTTC

V gene: TRBV18
J gene: TRBJ2-3
clone size: NA
D gene: NA
CDR3 protein: CASSPPGQATSTDTQYF
CDR3 DNA: TGTGCCAGCTCACCACCGGGGCAGGCCACTAGCACAGATACGCAGTATTTT

V gene: TRBV6-2/TRBV6-3
J gene: TRBJ2-7
clone size: NA
D gene: NA
CDR3 protein: CASSPRRGSYEQYF
CDR3 DNA: TGTGCCAGCAGTCCCCGGCGGGGTTCCTACGAGCAGTACTTC

V gene: TRBV5-1
J gene: TRBJ2-7
clone size: NA
D gene: TRBD1
CDR3 protein: CASSPGTGGYYEQYF
CDR3 DNA: TGCGCCAGCAGCCCAGGGACAGGGGGATACTACGAGCAGTACTTC

V gene: TRBV6-5
J gene: TRBJ1-3
clone size: NA
D gene: NA
CDR3 protein: CASKDAGAGNTIYF
CDR3 DNA: TGTGCCAGCAAGGATGCAGGGGCTGGAAACACCATATATTTT

V gene: TRBV6-1
J gene: TRBJ1-2
clone size: NA
D gene: TRBD1
CDR3 protein: CASSERGDSRPNYGYTF
CDR3 DNA: TGTGCCAGCAGTGAAAGGGGGGACAGCCGGCCTAACTATGGCTACACCTTC

V gene: TRBV14
J gene: TRBJ1-2
clone size: once
D gene: NA
CDR3 protein: CASSSRGGGYTF
CDR3 DNA: TGTGCCAGCAGCTCGCGAGGGGGAGGCTACACCTTC

V gene: TRBV28
J gene: TRBJ2-1
clone size: once
D gene: NA
CDR3 protein: CASSWVGLSTYNEQFF
CDR3 DNA: TGTGCCAGCAGTTGGGTTGGACTCTCAACCTACAATGAGCAGTTCTTC

V gene: TRBV9
J gene: TRBJ2-2
clone size: few
D gene: NA
CDR3 protein: CASSTYAGELFF
CDR3 DNA: TGTGCCAGCAGCACCTACGCCGGGGAGCTGTTTTTT

V gene: TRBV13
J gene: TRBJ2-1
clone size: NA
D gene: TRBD2
CDR3 protein: CASSFGLAGGQVDEQFF
CDR3 DNA: TGTGCCAGCAGCTTTGGTCTAGCGGGGGGGCAGGTCGATGAGCAGTTCTTC

V gene: TRBV5-1
J gene: TRBJ2-5
clone size: NA
D gene: NA
CDR3 protein: CASSSLGTRQETQYF
CDR3 DNA: TGCGCCAGCAGCTCCCTAGGGACACGTCAAGAGACCCAGTACTTC

V gene: TRBV27
J gene: TRBJ1-1
clone size: NA
D gene: NA
CDR3 protein: CASIASGGSEAFF
CDR3 DNA: TGTGCCAGCATCGCCTCGGGGGGCTCTGAAGCTTTCTTT